A selection of T cell receptor beta chains follows, all from one sample in a study of regulatory T cells in long-lasting Graves disease. Via MiXCR, TCRdb re-called the multiplex PCR reads, giving one row per CDR3 protein. The profile covers just over 600,000 distinct CDR3 sequences, with roughly 15% appearing a single time and more than 15% taken by the ten largest. This same sample was also taken into another study, of T cells in Graves' hyperthyroidism and ophthalmopathy.

The sample consisted of peripheral blood mononuclear cells (PBMCs), taken at new diagnosis, from a patient treated with antithyroid drugs. Source of these receptors: a woman aged 25 to 39 with Graves disease. CDR3s include the opening cysteine and the closing phenylalanine or tryptophan. The D gene is left open where the match is weak. Only part of the rows carry a size: once, few, many, or a class if the clone is expanded.

TRBV6-2/TRBV6-3	TRBD1	many	TRBJ2-7	16	CASSYGAGTGRYEQYF	TGTGCCAGCAGTTACGGAGCCGGGACAGGGCGCTACGAGCAGTACTTC
TRBV28	NA	many	TRBJ1-2	16	CASSLPQGLTLGGYTF	TGTGCCAGCAGTTTACCCCAGGGTTTGACGCTTGGCGGCTACACCTTC
TRBV6-1	NA	few	TRBJ1-2	14	CASNRDPDNYGYTF	TGTGCCAGCAACAGGGACCCGGACAACTATGGCTACACCTTC
TRBV10-3	NA	many	TRBJ1-2	15	CAIRPGLEANYGYTF	TGTGCCATCAGGCCGGGTCTGGAGGCTAACTATGGCTACACCTTC
TRBV29-1	TRBD1	NA	TRBJ2-7	15	CSVRETDRVTYEQYF	TGCAGCGTTAGGGAGACGGACAGGGTGACCTACGAGCAGTACTTC
TRBV2	NA	many	TRBJ2-4	16	CASSEAQAGPKNIQYF	TGTGCCAGCAGTGAAGCACAGGCGGGACCCAAAAACATTCAGTACTTC
TRBV18	NA	few	TRBJ2-1	15	CASSPPSSSYNEQFF	TGTGCCAGCTCACCACCGTCGAGCTCCTACAATGAGCAGTTCTTC
TRBV12-3/TRBV12-4	NA	many	TRBJ1-5	13	CASSPIGDQPQHF	TGTGCCAGCAGTCCGATCGGGGATCAGCCCCAGCATTTT
TRBV18	NA	many	TRBJ1-2	14	CASSVTLSNYGYTF	TGTGCCAGCTCAGTCACTCTCTCTAACTATGGCTACACCTTC
TRBV19	NA	few	TRBJ1-1	16	CATSLGLWIMNTEAFF	TGTGCCACTAGCCTCGGTTTATGGATCATGAACACTGAAGCTTTCTTT
TRBV5-5	NA	few	TRBJ2-7	15	CASSFADGRSYEQYF	TGTGCCAGCAGCTTCGCCGACGGAAGGTCCTACGAGCAGTACTTC
TRBV5-1	NA	many	TRBJ2-7	12	CASSRDGYEQYF	TGCGCCAGCAGCAGGGACGGGTACGAGCAGTACTTC
TRBV6-2/TRBV6-3	NA	NA	TRBJ2-2	13	CASTGQGIGELFF	TGTGCCAGCACCGGTCAGGGGATCGGGGAGCTGTTTTTT
TRBV20-1	NA	many	TRBJ1-1	11	CSAQKGLGAFF	TGCAGTGCCCAGAAGGGGCTAGGTGCTTTCTTT
TRBV28	NA	NA	TRBJ1-4	15	CASSTKGITNEKLFF	TGTGCCAGCAGTACCAAGGGGATAACTAATGAAAAACTGTTTTTT
TRBV5-1	TRBD1	many	TRBJ1-5	14	CASSLMAGGQPQHF	TGCGCCAGCAGCTTGATGGCAGGGGGACAGCCCCAGCATTTT
TRBV12-3/TRBV12-4	TRBD2	many	TRBJ2-1	17	CASSWLARLAGYNEQFF	TGTGCCAGCAGCTGGCTGGCCCGGCTAGCGGGTTACAATGAGCAGTTCTTC
TRBV2	TRBD1	many	TRBJ2-5	12	CAGRTGGETQYF	TGTGCCGGCAGGACAGGGGGAGAGACCCAGTACTTC
TRBV3-1	NA	few	TRBJ2-7	16	CASSQDLRGNLYEQYF	TGTGCCAGCAGCCAAGATCTAAGGGGAAATCTCTACGAGCAGTACTTC
TRBV9	NA	many	TRBJ2-5	17	CASSVGPGTGNQETQYF	TGTGCCAGCAGCGTGGGACCCGGGACCGGTAACCAAGAGACCCAGTACTTC
TRBV5-1	NA	few	TRBJ2-2	16	CASSLADTANTGELFF	TGCGCCAGCAGCTTGGCCGATACGGCGAACACCGGGGAGCTGTTTTTT
TRBV19	NA	few	TRBJ2-7	14	CASSIGLISYEQYF	TGTGCCAGTAGTATTGGTCTTATTTCCTACGAGCAGTACTTC
TRBV10-3	TRBD2	few	TRBJ2-7	15	CAIRPGVAGASEQYF	TGTGCCATCAGGCCGGGGGTAGCGGGAGCCAGCGAGCAGTACTTC
TRBV10-3	NA	many	TRBJ1-5	13	CAISLGDNQPQHF	TGTGCCATCAGTCTGGGAGACAATCAGCCCCAGCATTTT
TRBV7-9	TRBD2	few	TRBJ2-7	14	CASSPVAGAYEQYF	TGTGCCAGCAGCCCTGTTGCGGGGGCCTACGAGCAGTACTTC
TRBV29-1	NA	many	TRBJ1-4	12	CSVEEIGRVLFF	TGCAGCGTTGAAGAGATTGGCCGGGTACTGTTTTTT
TRBV20-1	TRBD2	many	TRBJ2-3	15	CSARSFAGDADTQYF	TGCAGTGCTAGATCTTTTGCGGGAGACGCAGATACGCAGTATTTT
TRBV19	NA	few	TRBJ2-1	16	CASSIARGPNYNEQFF	TGTGCCAGTAGTATAGCCCGGGGGCCCAACTACAATGAGCAGTTCTTC
TRBV28	NA	many	TRBJ2-1	14	CASSLNQGGNEQFF	TGTGCCAGCAGTTTAAATCAGGGGGGGAATGAGCAGTTCTTC
TRBV2	TRBD1	many	TRBJ1-4	13	CASRQGMSEKLFF	TGTGCCAGTCGACAGGGGATGAGTGAAAAACTGTTTTTT
TRBV5-5	NA	few	TRBJ2-7	15	CASSLDPLSSYEQYF	TGTGCCAGCAGCTTGGATCCATTGAGCTCCTACGAGCAGTACTTC
TRBV12-3/TRBV12-4	NA	NA	TRBJ1-1	12	CASTHTLTEAFF	TGTGCCAGCACCCACACTCTTACTGAAGCTTTCTTT
TRBV9	TRBD1	many	TRBJ1-1	13	CASSTRRDSEAFF	TGTGCCAGCAGCACCCGGCGGGACAGTGAAGCTTTCTTT
TRBV6-1	NA	many	TRBJ1-1	12	CATGALPTEAFF	TGTGCCACCGGGGCCCTGCCCACTGAAGCTTTCTTT
TRBV9	NA	many	TRBJ1-1	15	CASSVDQLRDTEAFF	TGTGCCAGCAGCGTAGACCAGTTGAGGGACACTGAAGCTTTCTTT
TRBV20-1	NA	few	TRBJ1-1	12	CSASVGLAEAFF	TGCAGTGCTAGTGTGGGTTTGGCTGAAGCTTTCTTT
TRBV9	TRBD1	few	TRBJ2-7	16	CASSVKETGGMYEQYF	TGTGCCAGCAGCGTAAAAGAGACAGGGGGTATGTACGAGCAGTACTTC
TRBV6-1	TRBD2	once	TRBJ2-7	14	CASGRLAGELEQCF	TGTGCCAGCGGAAGACTAGCGGGAGAACTCGAGCAGTGCTTC
TRBV5-1	NA	NA	TRBJ2-7	15	CASSPLAGPSYEQYF	TGCGCCAGCAGCCCCCTCGCGGGGCCCTCCTACGAGCAGTACTTC
TRBV2	NA	many	TRBJ2-7	14	CASRPGRSSYEQYF	TGTGCCAGCAGGCCCGGGCGGAGCTCCTACGAGCAGTACTTC
TRBV11-2	NA	NA	TRBJ2-7	15	CASSLQGGQTYEQYF	TGTGCCAGCAGCCTACAGGGGGGGCAGACCTACGAGCAGTACTTC
TRBV9	TRBD1	few	TRBJ1-2	15	CASSVRGGASYGYTF	TGTGCCAGCAGCGTTCGAGGGGGCGCTTCCTATGGCTACACCTTC
TRBV9	NA	few	TRBJ1-2	17	CASSETPRPGVGYGYTF	TGTGCCAGCAGCGAGACCCCTAGACCAGGGGTAGGCTATGGCTACACCTTC
TRBV5-1	NA	few	TRBJ2-2	17	CASPSGAGRKDTGELFF	TGCGCCAGCCCCTCTGGGGCCGGGAGAAAAGACACCGGGGAGCTGTTTTTT
TRBV3-1	NA	many	TRBJ1-5	17	CASSQDPWGVSNQPQHF	TGTGCCAGCAGCCAAGATCCCTGGGGGGTTAGCAATCAGCCCCAGCATTTT
TRBV11-2	NA	many	TRBJ2-1	13	CASTVLGVYEQFF	TGTGCCAGCACCGTCCTCGGCGTCTATGAGCAGTTCTTC
TRBV24-1	NA	few	TRBJ2-3	15	CATSAAERRTDTQYF	TGTGCCACCAGTGCGGCGGAGAGGAGAACAGATACGCAGTATTTT
TRBV28	NA	NA	TRBJ2-7	14	CASSFPDKPHEQYF	TGTGCCAGCAGTTTCCCGGACAAACCCCACGAGCAGTACTTC
TRBV7-2	NA	NA	TRBJ2-1	14	CASSWASGGNEQFF	TGTGCCAGCAGCTGGGCTAGTGGGGGCAATGAGCAGTTCTTC
TRBV5-1	NA	NA	TRBJ2-5	14	CASRDVGTRETQYF	TGCGCCAGTCGGGATGTAGGGACCAGGGAGACCCAGTACTTC
TRBV19	NA	NA	TRBJ2-2	15	CASKMYRGNTGELFF	TGTGCCAGTAAAATGTATCGAGGGAACACCGGGGAGCTGTTTTTT
TRBV19	NA	few	TRBJ1-4	15	CASSIRGGLNEKLFF	TGTGCCAGTAGTATCCGCGGCGGATTGAATGAAAAACTGTTTTTT
TRBV7-9	NA	once	TRBJ2-5	14	CASSLRETEETQYF	TGTGCCAGCAGCCTCCGGGAGACCGAAGAGACCCAGTACTTC
TRBV10-3	NA	many	TRBJ1-1	16	CAISESGGGFGTEAFF	TGTGCCATCAGTGAGTCAGGGGGGGGATTCGGCACTGAAGCTTTCTTT
TRBV29-1	NA	few	TRBJ1-2	12	CSVRRGVDGYTF	TGCAGCGTTCGACGCGGGGTAGATGGCTACACCTTC